The 19 T cell receptor beta chains presented below share a single source sample, sequenced in a study of CD8 T cells in Susac syndrome. Random hexamers primed reverse transcription of 0.5 to 1 ug RNA. TCRdb re-called the immunoSEQ multiplex PCR reads through MiXCR, storing one row per CDR3 protein. The sample includes roughly 200,000 distinct CDR3 sequences, approximately 94% of them seen just once. Input material: CD4+ T cells from PBMCs. Receptors were obtained from a human donor with Susac syndrome.

The chain joins TRBV7-2 to TRBJ2-4; D uncertain. The CDR3 is 11 amino acids. V lost 6 bases and J lost 4, with 4 bases in between. Looked up from germline, CDR1 is SGHTA and CDR2 is FQGNSA. CDR3 sequence: CASRQKNIQYF. The CDR3 region has the DNA TGTGCCAGCAGGCAGAAAAACATTCAGTACTTC.

This sequence joins TRBV12-3 or TRBV12-4 and TRBJ2-1, with 7 bases aligning to TRBD2. CDR3 length equals 16 residues. The trim removed 7 bases at V and 0 bases at J, leaving 9 bases unmatched. CDR3 nucleotides: TGTGCCAGCAATCGTGAGACTAGCAGCTCCTACAATGAGCAGTTCTTC. Amino acids: CASNRETSSSYNEQFF.

This sequence joins TRBV12-3 or TRBV12-4 and TRBJ2-7; a possible D gene is TRBD1 (6 bases). Trimming cost V 4 bases and J 0 bases, with 7 bases left between them. There are 13 residues in the CDR3. CDR3 nucleotides: TGTGCCAGCAGTTCGGACAGCTCCTACGAGCAGTACTTC. Amino acid sequence: CASSSDSSYEQYF.

V is TRBV28 and J is TRBJ2-7; D may match TRBD1 or TRBD2 (5 bases each). Germline lookup yields CDR1 MDHEN and CDR2 SYDVKM. Trimming took off 4 bases at V and 6 bases at J, with 16 bases between the two ends. This CDR3 comprises 14 residues. The CDR3 loop is CASSSPGRDLEQYF. Written as DNA, the CDR3 is TGTGCCAGCAGTTCCCCTGGCAGGGACCTCGAGCAGTACTTC. Full variable domain (rest looked up from reference TRBV28 and TRBJ2-7): DVKVTQSSRYLVKRTGEKVFLECVQDMDHENMFWYRQDPGLGLRLIYFSYDVKMKEKGDIPEGYSVSREKKERFSLILESASTNQTSMYLCASSSPGRDLEQYFGPGTRLTVT.

The chain carries TRBV5-6 and TRBJ1-1, with D possibly being TRBD1 (6 bases). This CDR3 has 14 residues. Trimming pared 4 bases from V and 5 bases from J, leaving 15 bases between. Germline loops: CDR1 SGHDT, CDR2 YYEEEE. The CDR3, as DNA: TGTGCCAGCAGCGCAACAGGGCCCAGGACTGAAGCTTTCTTT. Its translation: CASSATGPRTEAFF.

The chain has TRBV20-1 and TRBJ2-1, with 10 bases that match TRBD2. Germline-derived CDR1 and CDR2 are DFQATT and SNEGSKA (reference sequence). Losses at the gene ends were 5 bases for V and 4 bases for J; bases not matched to a gene: 5. This CDR3 has 14 residues. The CDR3 here is CSAARAGGYNEQFF. The DNA for the CDR3 is TGCAGTGCTGCACGAGCGGGGGGGTACAATGAGCAGTTCTTC.

The chain recombines TRBV20-1 with TRBJ2-7; the match to TRBD1 covers 10 bases. This CDR3 contains 14 residues. V was clipped by 5 bases and J by 2 bases; unmatched bases: 6. The germline gives CDR1 DFQATT, CDR2 SNEGSKA (reference sequence). The CDR3 loop is CSAHSTGGAYEQYF. The CDR3 nucleotides read TGCAGTGCTCATTCGACAGGGGGCGCCTACGAGCAGTACTTC.

DNA for the CDR3: TGTGCCAGCAGCCTACTCACTGAAGCTTTCTTT. Its translation is CASSLLTEAFF. The V gene is TRBV7-6, the J gene TRBJ1-1; D unclear. The CDR3 spans 11 residues. In germline, CDR1 is SGHVS, CDR2 FNYEAQ. V was clipped by 5 bases and J by 4 bases, with 5 bases between them.

CDR3 coding DNA: TGCAGTGCTAGAGATGGGGGGCGGGTGGCAACTGAAGCTTTCTTT. Residues: CSARDGGRVATEAFF. This rearrangement joins TRBV20-1 to TRBJ1-1, with D tentatively TRBD1 (6 bases). This CDR3 has 15 residues. Trimming shortened V by 0 bases and J by 5 bases, and 16 bases separated the two germline ends. Germline assignment: CDR1 DFQATT and CDR2 SNEGSKA (reference sequence).

The genes are TRBV6-1 and TRBJ1-5, with D perhaps TRBD1 (6 bases). Germline CDR1 and CDR2: MNHNS and SASEGT. The ends were cut back, 4 bases at V and 4 bases at J, with 17 bases in the middle. CDR3 length: 16 residues. The CDR3 DNA reads as TGTGCCAGCAGTGCCCCGGGGGCTACTTCGAATCAGCCCCAGCATTTT. Translated, it gives CASSAPGATSNQPQHF.

The chain uses TRBV30 and TRBJ1-6; D unresolved. The CDR3 loop spans 13 amino acids. V was trimmed by 1 base and J by 10 bases, leaving 11 bases between them. The germline gives CDR1 GTSNPN, CDR2 SVGIG (reference sequence). CDR3 sequence (DNA): TGTGCCTGGAGTGCCCCGGACCCCTCACCCCTCCACTTT. This codes for CAWSAPDPSPLHF. Full variable domain (rest looked up from reference TRBV30 and TRBJ1-6): SQTIHQWPATLVQPVGSPLSLECTVEGTSNPNLYWYRQAAGRGLQLLFYSVGIGQISSEVPQNLSASRPQDRQFILSSKKLLLSDSGFYLCAWSAPDPSPLHFGNGTRLTVT.

V gene TRBV7-2 combines with J gene TRBJ1-5; 10 bases align to TRBD1. This CDR3 is 14 amino acids long. CDR1 and CDR2 (germline): SGHTA, FQGNSA. J was trimmed by 11 bases and V by 5 bases; bases with no gene match: 9. For the CDR3, the DNA is TGTGCCAGCAGCCTGGGACAGGGGAGGGTTGCCCAGCATTTT. Translation: CASSLGQGRVAQHF.

The chain joins TRBV6-2 or TRBV6-3 to TRBJ2-7; weak D call: TRBD1 (6 bases). Germline V CDR1 and CDR2: MNHEY, SVGEGT. V was trimmed by 6 bases and J by 2 bases, leaving 17 bases between them. This CDR3 contains 15 residues. CDR3 DNA sequence: TGTGCCAGCAGATCGACCGGGACAACCCCCTACGAGCAGTACTTC. It encodes CASRSTGTTPYEQYF.

The chain combines TRBV7-9 with TRBJ1-2; no reliable D call. The CDR3 spans 15 residues. Germline V gene sequence: CDR1 SEHNR, CDR2 FQNEAQ (reference sequence). V gave up 0 bases and J gave up 2 bases, with 10 bases separating them. CDR3 region: CASSLAETANYGYTF. In nucleotides, the CDR3 is TGTGCCAGCAGCTTAGCGGAAACAGCCAACTATGGCTACACCTTC. The whole variable domain, filled in from reference TRBV7-9 and TRBJ1-2, reads DTGVSQNPRHKITKRGQNVTFRCDPISEHNRLYWYRQTLGQGPEFLTYFQNEAQLEKSRLLSDRFSAERPKGSFSTLEIQRTEQGDSAMYLCASSLAETANYGYTFGSGTRLTVV.

The gene calls are TRBV2 and TRBJ2-3, with TRBD1 matching over 7 bases. J was trimmed by 4 bases and V by 7 bases; bases with no gene match: 8. The CDR3 runs 14 residues. Germline V CDR1 and CDR2: SNHLY, FYNNEI. The CDR3 spells CASTNRGWADTQYF. As DNA, the CDR3 is TGTGCCAGCACCAACAGGGGATGGGCAGATACGCAGTATTTT.

The chain couples TRBV21-1 to TRBJ2-6; the table's D call TRBD1 went unverified against the DNA. TRBV21-1 is classified as a pseudogene. CDR3 length equals 18 residues. DNA of the CDR3: TGTGCCAGCAGCCCCCGGACACCTACGAGCTCTGGGGCCAACGTCCTGACTTTC. Encoded protein: CASSPRTPTSSGANVLTF.

The V gene is TRBV20-1, the J gene TRBJ1-3, with D hard to call. With 3 bases removed from V and 0 bases from J, the gap between germline ends came to 12 bases. Germline V gives CDR1 DFQATT, CDR2 SNEGSKA (reference sequence). The CDR3 totals 15 residues. The CDR3 nucleotides read TGCAGTGCTAGCTTCCAGGTCTCCTCTGGAAACACCATATATTTT. Protein: CSASFQVSSGNTIYF.

V usage is TRBV9 and J usage is TRBJ2-4; D not resolved. Looked up from germline, CDR1 is SGDLS and CDR2 is YYNGEE. V lost 0 bases to trimming and J lost 3 bases, with 10 bases between them. The length of the CDR3 is 15 residues. The CDR3 loop is CASSVVPTGKNIQYF. The CDR3 nucleotides are TGTGCCAGCAGCGTAGTTCCGACTGGCAAAAACATTCAGTACTTC. Variable domain in full (rest from reference TRBV9 and TRBJ2-4): DSGVTQTPKHLITATGQRVTLRCSPRSGDLSVYWYQQSLDQGLQFLIQYYNGEERAKGNILERFSAQQFPDLHSELNLSSLELGDSALYFCASSVVPTGKNIQYFGAGTRLSVL.

In this sample, this clonotype turned up once. The chain combines TRBV20-1 with TRBJ2-1; the match to TRBD1 covers 9 bases. V dropped 0 bases and J dropped 7; count of bases not matched to a gene: 7. The V gene's germline CDR1 is DFQATT and CDR2 SNEGSKA (reference sequence). This CDR3 is built from 15 residues. CDR3 DNA sequence: TGCAGTGCTAGAGACCCCGGGACAGGGAAAAATGAGCAGTTCTTC. It yields the protein CSARDPGTGKNEQFF.